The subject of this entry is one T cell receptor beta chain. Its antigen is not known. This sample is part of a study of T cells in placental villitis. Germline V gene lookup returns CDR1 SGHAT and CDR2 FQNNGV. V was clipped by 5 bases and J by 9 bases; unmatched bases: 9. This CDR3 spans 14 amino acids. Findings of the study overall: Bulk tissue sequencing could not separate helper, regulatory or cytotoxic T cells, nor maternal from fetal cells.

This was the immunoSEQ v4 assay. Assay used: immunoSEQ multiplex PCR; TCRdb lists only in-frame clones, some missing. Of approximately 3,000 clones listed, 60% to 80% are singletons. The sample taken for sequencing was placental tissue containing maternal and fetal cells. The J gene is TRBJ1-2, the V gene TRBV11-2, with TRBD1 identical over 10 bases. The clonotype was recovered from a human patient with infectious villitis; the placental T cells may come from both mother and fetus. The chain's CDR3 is CASSLSPGQGSYTF. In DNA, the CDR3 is TGTGCCAGCAGCCTATCTCCGGGACAGGGGAGCTACACCTTC.